The rows below give T cell receptor beta chains drawn from one sample of a study of monozygotic twins with inflammatory bowel disease. TCRdb re-called the 5' RACE reads and catalogs CDR3 proteins one per entry, DNA excluded. Its table records about 380,000 distinct CDR3 sequences. Sequenced input: blood. These receptors were obtained from a human donor with ulcerative colitis or Crohn's disease, or a healthy co-twin of an affected twin (not recorded which). CDR3s include the opening cysteine and the closing phenylalanine or tryptophan. The order of the fields is J gene, V gene, CDR3 protein.

TRBJ2-1 TRBV4-2 CASQELGLALNEQFF
TRBJ1-6 TRBV14 CASSPQGAKSPLHF
TRBJ2-1 TRBV5-1 CASSLGRGGNEQFF
TRBJ2-7 TRBV7-8 CASSPLTSGGAGVGEQYF
TRBJ1-5 TRBV4-1 CASSQRQGENQPQHF
TRBJ2-4 TRBV6-1 CASSGIGTRENIQYF
TRBJ2-2 TRBV7-2 CASSLVDGGNTGELFF
TRBJ1-2 TRBV15 CATSRDRGYTF
TRBJ2-2 TRBV5-1 CASSSTPGHSNTGELFF
TRBJ1-1 TRBV9 CASSVVGGMDEAFF
TRBJ1-2 TRBV18 CASIRMQQPNYGYTF
TRBJ2-3 TRBV5-5 CASSLSLAGGSTDTQYF
TRBJ2-7 TRBV5-1 CASSFGPEQYF
TRBJ2-3 TRBV12-3/TRBV12-4 CASSLTSPPDTQYF
TRBJ1-2 TRBV7-9 CASSLTDRSSHGYTF
TRBJ1-2 TRBV7-9 CASSSVRDRSGGYTF
TRBJ1-1 TRBV7-2 CASSRGMANTEAFF
TRBJ2-7 TRBV13 CASSLGLVDGRDYSAIYEQYF
TRBJ2-1 TRBV5-1 CASSLVGGTGSYNEQFF
TRBJ2-4 TRBV5-6 CASSSRDRGNIQYF
TRBJ2-1 TRBV5-4 CASSLEGNEQFF
TRBJ1-2 TRBV18 CASSPTGNFRLDYGYTF
TRBJ1-6 TRBV4-1 CASSQDYGFYNSPLHF
TRBJ2-5 TRBV4-3 CASSPGLAGVQIVGETQYF
TRBJ1-5 TRBV12-3/TRBV12-4 CASSPGQGHQPQHF
TRBJ2-5 TRBV4-3 CASSQGPTSETQYF
TRBJ2-7 TRBV7-2 CASSLGSPLLSYEQYF
TRBJ1-6 TRBV7-2 CASSPSSGPNSPLHF
TRBJ1-1 TRBV15 CATSRGQIGAFF
TRBJ2-5 TRBV6-1 CASSNAGQQETQYF
TRBJ1-2 TRBV27 CAKQGTNYGYTF
TRBJ1-1 TRBV4-1 CASSQPGGGTAEAFF
TRBJ1-1 TRBV4-1 CASSQDLAGVATEAFF
TRBJ2-7 TRBV5-1 CATKGGDGYEQYF
TRBJ2-5 TRBV20-1 CSATPGLAAPITGTQYF
TRBJ1-4 TRBV5-1 CASSRGAGTSNEKLFF
TRBJ2-7 TRBV12-3/TRBV12-4 CASSIAPSEQYF
TRBJ2-5 TRBV9 CASSTGLALGQTQYF
TRBJ2-7 TRBV29-1 CSVSTSYEQYF
TRBJ2-3 TRBV7-2 CASSPPTDTQYF
TRBJ1-4 TRBV12-3/TRBV12-4 CASSPADRRNEKLFF
TRBJ2-3 TRBV4-2 CASSQYSGGAGTDTQYF
TRBJ1-2 TRBV20-1 CSASRANYGYTF
TRBJ1-3 TRBV27 CASSLRAGGNTIYF
TRBJ1-2 TRBV29-1 CSVALYGIYGYTF
TRBJ2-2 TRBV4-1 CASSQAGGLVRELFF
TRBJ1-5 TRBV7-2 CASSLRGVEGQPQHF
TRBJ2-1 TRBV24-1 CATSDAHRGSSYNEQFF
TRBJ2-5 TRBV5-1 CASSLTSTQETQYF
TRBJ2-1 TRBV5-1 CASRRTSGAQGEQFF
TRBJ2-1 TRBV7-9 CASSLADRGRRNEQFF